Listed here is a single T cell receptor (beta chain). Its antigen is as yet unknown. The source of the sample is a study of cytomegalovirus exposure and HLA in healthy donors. Study findings and constraints: Roughly even sequencing depth across donors was the assumption behind the presence/absence analyses.

Researchers ran the PCR with 60 Vbeta and 13 Jbeta primers. Assay used: immunoSEQ multiplex PCR; TCRdb lists only in-frame clones, some missing. The sample has 100,000 to 150,000 clones; about 81% are singletons. CDR3 size: 15 residues. Trimming shortened V by 3 bases and J by 4 bases, and 15 bases separated the two germline ends. Looked up from germline, CDR1 is MRHNA and CDR2 is SNTAGT. Likely unrecorded immune exposures existed in these nominally healthy donors. The gene calls are TRBV6-4 and TRBJ1-2; D unclear. This TCR was sampled from a woman between 35 and 50 years old in good health and CMV-seropositive. Sequencing input: PBMCs. CDR3 protein: CASSDSREGGYGYTF. CDR3 nucleotide sequence: TGTGCCAGCAGTGATTCTCGGGAGGGAGGCTATGGCTACACCTTC.